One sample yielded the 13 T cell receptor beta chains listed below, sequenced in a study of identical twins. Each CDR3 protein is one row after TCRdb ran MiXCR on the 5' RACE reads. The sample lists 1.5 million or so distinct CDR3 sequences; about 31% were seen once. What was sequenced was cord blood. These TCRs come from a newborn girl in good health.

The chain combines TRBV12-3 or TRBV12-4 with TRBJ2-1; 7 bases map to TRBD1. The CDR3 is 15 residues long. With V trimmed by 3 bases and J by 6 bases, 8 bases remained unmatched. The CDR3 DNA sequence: TGTGCCAGCAGTTTTTGGGACAGAGGGGGCAATGAGCAGTTCTTC. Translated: CASSFWDRGGNEQFF.

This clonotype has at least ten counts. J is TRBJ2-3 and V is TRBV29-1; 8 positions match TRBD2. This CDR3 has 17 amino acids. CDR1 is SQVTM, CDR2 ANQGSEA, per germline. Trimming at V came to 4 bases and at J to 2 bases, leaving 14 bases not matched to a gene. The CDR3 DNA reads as TGCAGCGTTGTCGCAGCGGGAGCCTCTGGTACCACAGATACGCAGTATTTT. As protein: CSVVAAGASGTTDTQYF.

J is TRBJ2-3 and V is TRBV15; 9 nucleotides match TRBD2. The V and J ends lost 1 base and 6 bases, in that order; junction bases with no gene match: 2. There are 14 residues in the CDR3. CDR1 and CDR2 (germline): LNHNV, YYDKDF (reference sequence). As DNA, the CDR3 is TGTGCCACCAGCAGAGGAGCGGGGGGTGATACGCAGTATTTT. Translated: CATSRGAGGDTQYF.

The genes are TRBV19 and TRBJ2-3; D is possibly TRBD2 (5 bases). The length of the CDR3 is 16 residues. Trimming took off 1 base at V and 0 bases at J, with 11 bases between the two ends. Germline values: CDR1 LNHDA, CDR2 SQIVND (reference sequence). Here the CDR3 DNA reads TGTGCCAGTAGTATAGGGCGGCTAGCTAGCACAGATACGCAGTATTTT. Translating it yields CASSIGRLASTDTQYF.

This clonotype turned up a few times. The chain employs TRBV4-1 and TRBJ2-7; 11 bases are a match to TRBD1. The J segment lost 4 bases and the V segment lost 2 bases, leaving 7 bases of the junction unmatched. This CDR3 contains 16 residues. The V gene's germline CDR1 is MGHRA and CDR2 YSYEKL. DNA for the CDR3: TGCGCCAGCAGCCAACCCTTGGGACAGGGGGTTTACGAGCAGTACTTC. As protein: CASSQPLGQGVYEQYF.

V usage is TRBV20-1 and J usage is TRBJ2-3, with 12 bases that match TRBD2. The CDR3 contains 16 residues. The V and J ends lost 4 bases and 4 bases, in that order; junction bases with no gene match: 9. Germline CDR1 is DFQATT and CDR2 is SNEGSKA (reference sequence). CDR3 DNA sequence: TGCAGTGCTAACCCGTCATCTAGCGGGGGGGCAGATACGCAGTATTTT. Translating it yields CSANPSSSGGADTQYF.

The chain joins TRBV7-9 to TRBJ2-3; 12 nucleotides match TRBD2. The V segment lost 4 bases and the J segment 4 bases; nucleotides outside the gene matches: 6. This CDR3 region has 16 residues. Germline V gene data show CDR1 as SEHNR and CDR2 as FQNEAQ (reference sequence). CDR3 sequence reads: CASSSIRLAGADTQYF. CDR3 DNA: TGTGCCAGCAGCTCCATTAGACTAGCGGGGGCAGATACGCAGTATTTT. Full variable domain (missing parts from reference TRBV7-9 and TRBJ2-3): DTGVSQNPRHKITKRGQNVTFRCDPISEHNRLYWYRQTLGQGPEFLTYFQNEAQLEKSRLLSDRFSAERPKGSFSTLEIQRTEQGDSAMYLCASSSIRLAGADTQYFGPGTRLTVL.

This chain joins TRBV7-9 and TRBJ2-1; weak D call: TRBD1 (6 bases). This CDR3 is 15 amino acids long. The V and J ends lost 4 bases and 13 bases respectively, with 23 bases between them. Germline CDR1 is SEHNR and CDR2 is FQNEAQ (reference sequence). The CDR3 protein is CASSSSFQGQETQFF. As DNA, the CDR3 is TGTGCCAGCAGCTCCTCCTTTCAGGGACAAGAGACCCAGTTCTTC.

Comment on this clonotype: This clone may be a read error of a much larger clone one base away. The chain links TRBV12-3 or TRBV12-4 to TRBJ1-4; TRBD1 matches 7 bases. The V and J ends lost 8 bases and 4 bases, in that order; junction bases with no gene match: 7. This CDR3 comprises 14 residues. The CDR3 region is CASGPTGINEKLFF. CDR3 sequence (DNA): TGTGCCAGCGGCCCGACAGGGATTAATGAAAAACTGTTTTTT.

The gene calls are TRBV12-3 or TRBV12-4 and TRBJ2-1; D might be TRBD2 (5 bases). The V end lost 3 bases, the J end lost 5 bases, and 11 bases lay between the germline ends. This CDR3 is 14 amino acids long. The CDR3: CASSFVGANNEQFF. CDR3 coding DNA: TGTGCCAGCAGTTTCGTGGGAGCCAACAATGAGCAGTTCTTC.

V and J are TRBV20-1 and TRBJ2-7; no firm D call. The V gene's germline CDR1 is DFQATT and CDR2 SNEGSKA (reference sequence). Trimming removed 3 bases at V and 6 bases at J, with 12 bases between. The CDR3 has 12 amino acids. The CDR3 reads CSARRRPSEQYF. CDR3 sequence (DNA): TGCAGTGCTAGGCGGCGGCCTAGCGAGCAGTACTTC.

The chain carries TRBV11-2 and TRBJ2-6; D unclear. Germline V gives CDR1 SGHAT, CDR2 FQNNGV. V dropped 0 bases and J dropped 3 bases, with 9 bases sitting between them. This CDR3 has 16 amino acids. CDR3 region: CASSLEGNFGANVLTF. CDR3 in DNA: TGTGCCAGCAGCTTAGAGGGGAACTTTGGGGCCAACGTCCTGACTTTC.

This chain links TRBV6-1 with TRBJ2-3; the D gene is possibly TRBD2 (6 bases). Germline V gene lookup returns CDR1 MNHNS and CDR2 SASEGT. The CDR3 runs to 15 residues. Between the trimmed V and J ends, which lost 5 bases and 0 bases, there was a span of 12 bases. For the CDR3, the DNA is TGTGCCAGCAGTCGACTAGGCTCTAGCACAGATACGCAGTATTTT. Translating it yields CASSRLGSSTDTQYF.